This TCR beta chain was captured by sequencing in a study of radiation and T cells in renal cell carcinoma. After removal of 6 bases from V and 8 bases from J, the junction contained 14 bases not matched to a gene. The CDR3 has 15 amino acids. From germline, CDR1 is SGHRS and CDR2 YFSETQ. Data came from immunoSEQ multiplex PCR; TCRdb stores just in-frame clones and leaves some out. Here the sample spans tens of thousands of clones, about 82% being singletons. In regard to this clone: As yet, its antigen is unknown.

Study-level results: Top tumor clonotypes rose in blood 2 weeks post-radiation, then contracted.

Documented time point: blood 4 weeks post-SBRT, at nephrectomy. Treatment defined: 15 Gy SBRT to primary tumor, nephrectomy 4 weeks later. Nephrectomy followed 15 Gy stereotactic body radiation by 4 weeks. Blood was sampled at baseline, 2 weeks and 4 weeks after SBRT. The tumor was a clear cell renal cell carcinoma. The sequence was obtained from a man aged 50-59 years with renal cell carcinoma. The source material was blood, sampled from a patient whose treatment included radiotherapy and nephrectomy. The chain carries TRBV5-1 and TRBJ2-1, with TRBD2 matching 7 bases. The CDR3 loop is CASTVAGDPSDEQFF. CDR3 coding DNA: TGCGCCAGCACCGTAGCGGGCGACCCTTCCGATGAGCAGTTCTTC.